This T cell receptor beta chain was profiled in a study of T-cell reconstitution after alpha-beta-depleted transplantation in children. This clonotype was seen ten or more times. Its antigen is not identified. TCRbeta library construction was performed incorporating unique molecular identifiers. MiXCR, applied by TCRdb to the PCR reads, yields one record per CDR3 protein. Of about 440,000 distinct CDR3 sequences in the sample, 43% were seen once. Regarding the study as a whole: Reportedly, roughly two months post-transplant, alpha-beta T cells arose from several hundred expanded graft clones.

There are 13 residues in the CDR3. Trimming removed 6 bases from V and 1 base from J, with 9 bases in between. The germline V gene encodes CDR1 SGHAT and CDR2 FQNNGV. The source material was PBMCs, sampled before TCRalphabeta/CD19-depleted stem cell transplant. The receptor comes from a girl aged 2 to 9 with aplastic anemia, due to receive a stem cell transplant. The chain couples TRBV11-2 to TRBJ1-1; D not resolved. The CDR3 loop is CASRFPGNTEAFF. DNA for the CDR3: TGTGCCAGCAGGTTCCCAGGGAACACTGAAGCTTTCTTT.